The 10 T cell receptor beta chains in this list originate from one sample, sequenced in a study of blood T cell repertoires in COVID-19. Assay used: immunoSEQ multiplex PCR; TCRdb lists only in-frame clones, some missing. The sample contains 150,000 to 200,000 clones, around 90% of which appear only once. Sequenced input: peripheral blood. Every receptor here comes from a man in his forties or fifties with acute or convalescent COVID-19.

This rearrangement joins TRBV29-1 to TRBJ2-6; the match to TRBD2 covers 11 bases. Trimming took 6 bases from V and 3 from J; bases not matched to a gene: 7. The CDR3 loop spans 16 amino acids. Germline CDR1 and CDR2: SQVTM and ANQGSEA. The CDR3 DNA reads TGCAGCGTCAGACTAGCGGGACTTCTTGGGGCCAACGTCCTGACTTTC. Translation: CSVRLAGLLGANVLTF.

This chain connects TRBV29-1 to TRBJ1-5; no clear D gene. The V gene lost 4 bases and the J gene lost 4 bases, with 11 bases spanning the gap. CDR1 is SQVTM and CDR2 is ANQGSEA in the germline V gene. The CDR3 consists of 13 residues. This CDR3 is CSVGERGNQPQHF. In DNA, the CDR3 is TGCAGCGTTGGCGAGCGGGGAAATCAGCCCCAGCATTTT.

This chain connects TRBV7-8 to TRBJ1-4; D is possibly TRBD1 (5 bases). Trimming took 5 bases from V and 8 from J, leaving 18 bases between them. This CDR3 comprises 15 residues. Germline V gene lookup returns CDR1 SGHVS and CDR2 FQNEAQ. The CDR3 region has the DNA TGTGCCAGCAGCACCACAGGAACCGTTGGGGAAAAACTGTTTTTT. Protein: CASSTTGTVGEKLFF.

V and J are TRBV27 and TRBJ2-1; D unresolved. Trimming left V 1 base short and J 1 base short, with 14 bases between. CDR1 MNHEY and CDR2 SMNVEV come from the germline V gene (reference sequence). This CDR3 comprises 17 residues. The CDR3 spells CASSLLSAKPSYNEQFF. The CDR3 DNA follows: TGTGCCAGCAGTTTATTGTCCGCGAAACCTTCCTACAATGAGCAGTTCTTC.

The V gene is TRBV19, the J gene TRBJ2-7, with 8 bases that match TRBD1. CDR1 LNHDA and CDR2 SQIVND come from the germline V gene (reference sequence). The CDR3 is 14 amino acids. J gave up 2 bases and V 10 bases, and 10 bases lay outside the gene matches. CDR3 bases: TGTGCCACTTCCAGGGGGCCCCATACCTACGAGCAGTACTTC. Translation gives CATSRGPHTYEQYF.

The genes are TRBV7-9 and TRBJ2-2, with D maybe TRBD1 (5 bases). Germline values: CDR1 SEHNR, CDR2 FQNEAQ (reference sequence). V lost 5 bases and J 6 bases, leaving 10 bases between the germline ends. This CDR3 has 13 residues. CDR3 in DNA: TGTGCCAGCAGCCATAAGGGGTCCGGGGAGCTGTTTTTT. The encoded protein is CASSHKGSGELFF.

The chain combines TRBV6-5 with TRBJ2-1, with D possibly TRBD1 on 7 matching bases. V was cut by 2 bases and J by 1 base, with 12 bases left in between. The CDR3 totals 16 residues. Looked up from germline, CDR1 is MNHEY and CDR2 is SVGAGI. Written as DNA, the CDR3 is TGTGCCAGCAGTTACCGGAGGGGGCGTTCCTACAATGAGCAGTTCTTC. As protein: CASSYRRGRSYNEQFF.

V and J are TRBV27 and TRBJ2-6; D remains unclear. Germline values: CDR1 MNHEY, CDR2 SMNVEV (reference sequence). The CDR3 has 17 amino acids. The germline V and J ends were trimmed by 5 bases and 0 bases, with 14 bases remaining between them. The CDR3 DNA reads as TGTGCCAGCAGTCCAACCCCCGACACCTCTGGGGCCAACGTCCTGACTTTC. The encoded protein is CASSPTPDTSGANVLTF.

This rearrangement joins TRBV24-1 to TRBJ1-1, with TRBD1 identical over 9 bases. Per germline, CDR1 KGHDR and CDR2 SFDVKD. CDR3 size: 16 residues. V shed 2 bases, J shed 0 bases, and the junction held 3 bases outside the gene matches. In nucleotides, the CDR3 is TGTGCCACCAGTGATTCCGGGACAGGGATGAACACTGAAGCTTTCTTT. This translates into CATSDSGTGMNTEAFF.

CDR3 nucleotide sequence: TGCGCCAGCAGCTTGTGGGGGGGAGAGACCCAGTACTTC. Translated, it gives CASSLWGGETQYF. The chain recombines TRBV5-1 with TRBJ2-5; 7 positions agree with TRBD2. V was clipped by 1 base and J by 4 bases; unmatched bases: 1. The CDR3 extends over 13 amino acids. In germline, CDR1 is SGHRS, CDR2 YFSETQ.